Listed below are T cell receptor beta chains from one sample, sequenced in a study of T cell responses to AZD1222 COVID-19 vaccine. TCRdb's copy holds only in-frame clones and misses some; the assay was immunoSEQ multiplex PCR. The sample contains some 100,000 clones, around nine tenths of which appear only once. The specimen comprised peripheral blood, sampled on day 0 of AZD1222 vaccination. These receptors came from an adult in good health. The CDR3 runs from the conserved cysteine through the conserved F or W. The D gene is left open where the match is weak. Some rows mark clone size as missing; the rest say once, few, many or name a class of expanded clone.

D: TRBD1; size: once; V: TRBV6-5; J: TRBJ2-7; CDR3: CASSFSPGTGGYEQYF; DNA: TGTGCCAGCAGTTTCTCACCCGGGACAGGGGGCTACGAGCAGTACTTC
D: .; size: .; V: TRBV6-1; J: TRBJ1-1; CDR3: CASSEVRGNTEAFF; DNA: TGTGCCAGCAGTGAAGTGCGGGGGAACACTGAAGCTTTCTTT
D: TRBD1; size: .; V: TRBV5-1; J: TRBJ1-6; CDR3: CASSLESQGDNSPLHF; DNA: TGCGCCAGCAGCTTGGAATCACAGGGGGATAATTCACCCCTCCACTTT
D: TRBD2; size: .; V: TRBV6-1; J: TRBJ2-1; CDR3: CASSEALAGYYNEQFF; DNA: TGTGCCAGCAGTGAAGCCCTAGCGGGGTACTACAATGAGCAGTTCTTC
D: TRBD2; size: .; V: TRBV11-2; J: TRBJ2-1; CDR3: CASSFTSGTYNEQFF; DNA: TGTGCCAGCAGCTTTACTAGCGGGACCTACAATGAGCAGTTCTTC
D: .; size: .; V: TRBV19; J: TRBJ1-5; CDR3: CASSPFPDINQPQHF; DNA: TGTGCCAGTAGTCCTTTTCCGGACATCAATCAGCCCCAGCATTTT
D: TRBD2; size: .; V: TRBV10-2; J: TRBJ2-5; CDR3: CASSESSLAGGETQYF; DNA: TGCGCCAGCAGTGAGTCTTCCCTAGCGGGAGGAGAGACCCAGTACTTC
D: TRBD2; size: .; V: TRBV2; J: TRBJ2-7; CDR3: CASNRLAGGNEQYF; DNA: TGTGCCAGCAATCGACTAGCGGGAGGAAACGAGCAGTACTTC
D: .; size: .; V: TRBV5-1; J: TRBJ2-1; CDR3: CASSLELNEQFF; DNA: TGCGCCAGCAGCTTGGAACTCAATGAGCAGTTCTTC
D: TRBD2; size: .; V: TRBV4-3; J: TRBJ2-3; CDR3: CASSQERSGLRNTQYF; DNA: TGCGCCAGCAGCCAAGAGAGATCGGGACTACGAAATACGCAGTATTTT
D: .; size: .; V: TRBV7-2; J: TRBJ2-1; CDR3: CASSLNTNEQFF; DNA: TGTGCCAGCAGCTTAAACACCAATGAGCAGTTCTTC
D: .; size: .; V: TRBV5-6; J: TRBJ2-5; CDR3: CASSLRLGVGETQYF; DNA: TGTGCCAGCAGCTTGAGACTTGGGGTGGGAGAGACCCAGTACTTC
D: TRBD1; size: .; V: TRBV5-6; J: TRBJ1-4; CDR3: CASSRTGEGEKLFF; DNA: TGTGCCAGCAGCCGGACAGGGGAGGGTGAAAAACTGTTTTTT
D: .; size: .; V: TRBV12-5; J: TRBJ2-3; CDR3: CASAGGETWADTQYF; DNA: TGTGCTAGTGCCGGAGGGGAGACTTGGGCAGATACGCAGTATTTT
D: .; size: .; V: TRBV7-2; J: TRBJ2-5; CDR3: CASSLVGGAAYETQYF; DNA: TGTGCCAGCAGCTTAGTCGGGGGCGCGGCGTATGAGACCCAGTACTTC